Presented here are 3 T cell receptor beta chains from one specimen sequenced in a study of T cell responses to AZD1222 COVID-19 vaccine. The assay was immunoSEQ multiplex PCR, and TCRdb's table has in-frame clones only and misses some. The table includes fewer than 90,000 clones, 75% to 95% detected once. This material consisted of peripheral blood, taken 28 days after the second AZD1222 dose. These receptors came from an adult who received the AZD1222 COVID-19 vaccine.

V is TRBV7-9 and J is TRBJ1-2; D perhaps matches TRBD1 (6 bases). V lost 5 bases, J lost 6 bases, and 10 bases lay in between. The CDR3 runs to 12 residues. Per the germline V gene, CDR1 is SEHNR and CDR2 is FQNEAQ (reference sequence). The CDR3, as DNA: TGTGCCAGCAGCAAAACAGGGAATGGCTACACCTTC. This encodes CASSKTGNGYTF.

The gene calls are TRBV11-2 and TRBJ1-1, with D possibly being TRBD1 (5 bases). This CDR3 has 17 residues. The V end was cut by 5 bases, the J end by 1 base, with 20 bases between. Germline V gene data show CDR1 as SGHAT and CDR2 as FQNNGV. The CDR3 is CASSLRQGRSTNTEAFF. The CDR3 DNA reads as TGTGCCAGCAGCCTAAGGCAGGGTAGGTCGACGAACACTGAAGCTTTCTTT.

The chain combines TRBV7-6 with TRBJ2-3; D uncertain. The CDR3 has 15 amino acids. V lost 4 bases, J lost 1 base, and 12 bases lay in between. Germline-derived CDR1 and CDR2 are SGHVS and FNYEAQ. The CDR3 loop reads CASSSRRPRTDTQYF. CDR3 DNA: TGTGCCAGCAGCTCCCGCAGGCCACGCACAGATACGCAGTATTTT. The full variable domain, rest sourced from reference TRBV7-6 and TRBJ2-3, is GAGVSQSPRYKVTKRGQDVALRCDPISGHVSLYWYRQALGQGPEFLTYFNYEAQQDKSGLPNDRFSAERPEGSISTLTIQRTEQRDSAMYRCASSSRRPRTDTQYFGPGTRLTVL.